The T cell receptor beta chain under discussion was sequenced for a study of blood T cells in healthy people across ages. Together with a sample-barcoded 5' primer, a J-beta primer mix was included in a second PCR lasting about 6 to 11 cycles. TCRdb redid the calling of the 5' RACE reads with MiXCR, one entry per CDR3 protein. The data show hundreds of thousands of distinct CDR3 sequences, around a fifth seen once. V was trimmed by 0 bases and J by 5 bases, leaving 14 bases between them. The CDR3 has 15 amino acids. Germline V gene sequence: CDR1 SGHRS, CDR2 YFSETQ. This clonotype was detected only a few times.

This sequence joins TRBV5-1 and TRBJ2-5; D gene ambiguous. The sample comprised blood. This clonotype originated in a man between 65 and 79 years old in good health. The CDR3 loop reads CASSLASTKRETQYF. The CDR3, as DNA: TGCGCCAGCAGCTTGGCATCGACGAAAAGGGAGACCCAGTACTTC.